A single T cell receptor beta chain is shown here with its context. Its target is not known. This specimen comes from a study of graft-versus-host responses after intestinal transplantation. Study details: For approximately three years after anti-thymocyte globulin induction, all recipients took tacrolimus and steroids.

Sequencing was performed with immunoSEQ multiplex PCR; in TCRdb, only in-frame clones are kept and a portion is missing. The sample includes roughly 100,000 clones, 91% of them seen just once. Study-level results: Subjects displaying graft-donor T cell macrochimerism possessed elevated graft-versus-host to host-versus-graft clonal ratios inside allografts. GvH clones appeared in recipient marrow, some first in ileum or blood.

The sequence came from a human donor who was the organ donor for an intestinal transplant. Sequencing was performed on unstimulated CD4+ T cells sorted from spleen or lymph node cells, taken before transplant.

The CDR3 protein is CASSFGFRTDTQYF. The CDR3 DNA is TGTGCCAGCAGCTTCGGTTTTCGTACAGATACGCAGTATTTT. The chain has TRBV7-2 and TRBJ2-3, with no clear D. Germline assignment: CDR1 SGHTA and CDR2 FQGNSA. The V end lost 3 bases, the J end lost 3 bases, and 10 bases lay between the germline ends. This CDR3 is 14 amino acids long. Variable domain in full (rest from reference TRBV7-2 and TRBJ2-3): GAGVSQSPSNKVTEKGKDVELRCDPISGHTALYWYRQSLGQGLEFLIYFQGNSAPDKSGLPSDRFSAERTGGSVSTLTIQRTQQEDSAVYLCASSFGFRTDTQYFGPGTRLTVL.